This T cell receptor beta chain was sequenced for a study of regulatory T cells in long-lasting Graves disease (dated by TCRdb to about 2021). For the study in its entirety: Patients with newly diagnosed Graves' disease had been on antithyroid drugs for under 3 months. TCR sequencing covered some 13 persistent and 20 or so newly diagnosed Graves' disease patients, approximately 33 samples in total. The study was registered as a clinical trial and conducted in China. Persistent Graves' disease patients were compared with newly diagnosed Graves' disease patients by peripheral blood TCR sequencing and RNA sequencing. Broader findings and caveats from the paper: Preferential use of TRBV28, TRBJ1-2 and TRBJ2-5 was observed in persistent disease, whereas TRBV20-1 and TRBJ2-1 were favored in newly diagnosed disease. A larger number of public clonotypes was shared among persistent patients (approximately 2,600) than among newly diagnosed patients (around 880). Only the TCR beta chain was sequenced and analyzed. The authors acknowledged the small sample size as a limitation that may reduce accuracy. Compared with newly diagnosed patients, persistent Graves' disease patients had lower TCR Shannon entropy and fewer highly expanded clones, which suggests clonal expansion. The study examined only peripheral blood because the primary lesion, thyroid tissue, could not be accessed.

In its sample, this clonotype was seen many times. Its target antigen remains unknown. Base qualities are missing; no much larger clone stands one base away. Libraries were constructed by multiplex PCR. Sequenced using an Illumina HiSeq 4000. To build TCR beta libraries, CDR3 regions were amplified by Arm-PCR using iRepertoire HTBI primers. Gel purification was performed on PCR products prior to sequencing. On the authors' methods: Gene usage analysis of CDR3 amino acid clonotypes relied on the approximately 60 TRBV and about 15 TRBJ segments identified across samples. COPE and FqMerger were used to merge the filtered high-quality paired reads into contigs. Contigs were aligned with BLAST to IMGT TRBV, TRBD and TRBJ reference genes, and CDR3 was defined per IMGT. Clonotypes above 0.1% frequency were classified as highly expanded clones. Repertoire diversity was measured by Shannon entropy, and V-J evenness by the Gini coefficient. A clonotype found in more than one individual was treated as public. TCRdb applied fastp at Q25 and MiXCR to the public reads, then kept only in-frame beta chains. Rows matching on CDR3 protein sequence are summarized as one entry with the most common DNA and genes. These V and J calls originate from TCRdb's pipeline instead of the authors' own analysis. The sample table holds about 560,000 distinct CDR3 sequences, of which around 16% were seen once. About 12% of the sample rests with the top ten.

Per the publication, the time point label means: newly diagnosed GD, antithyroid drugs for less than 3 months. For both TCR sequencing and RNA sequencing, RNA was extracted from PBMCs using TRIzol. Graves' disease was diagnosed according to American Thyroid Association guidelines. Recruitment of patients was carried out at an endocrinology department in Xi'an, China. From each patient, around 8.3 milliliters of peripheral blood was collected into an EDTA anticoagulant tube. Ficoll Paque Plus density gradient separation was used to isolate PBMCs, and no additional T cell sorting was done. An Agilent 2100 Bioanalyzer and agarose gel were used to check RNA quality, and a NanoDrop 2000 was used to measure RNA concentration. The CDR3 runs 16 amino acids, cysteine and phenylalanine included. The sequence is cut down to CDR3 DNA, 48 bases in frame from base 1. CDR1 and CDR2 were assigned from the germline V gene (reference sequence) as GTSNPN and SVGIG. Clipping removes 1 base from V and 1 base from J, with 6 as the unmatched junction base count.

The same sample was also used in a study of T cells in Graves' hyperthyroidism and ophthalmopathy. Taken from the second paper: Stable Graves' hyperthyroidism was defined as no progression to ophthalmopathy during 18 months of follow-up. Hyperthyroidism patients were newly diagnosed, with disease duration under 2 months, and aged 18 to 65 years. Exclusion was applied to patients with uncontrolled infections, other autoimmune diseases, pregnancy or lactation. Clinical symptoms, serum thyroxine and TRAb, thyroid ultrasound, and orbital computed tomography formed the basis for the diagnoses. A first-round RT-PCR of the TCR CDR3 used the HTBI primer set with the Qiagen OneStep RT-PCR kit. Blood samples also contained most of the expanded thyroid clonotypes (frequency above 0.001), which suggests that blood repertoires may reflect thyroid immune responses. Ophthalmopathy was separated from stable hyperthyroidism by a 13 V-J signature model, with around 90% sensitivity and about 81% specificity obtained in cross-validation and 80%/75% obtained in testing. In validation, the model predicted progression to ophthalmopathy a median of about 6.5 months before onset, with 65% to 71% sensitivity and roughly 73% specificity. To identify distinguishing TCR V-J signatures, a discovery cohort of about 100 patients was used, comprising 43 with Graves' ophthalmopathy and 55 to 65 with stable Graves' hyperthyroidism. An independent validation cohort of under 20 hyperthyroidism patients and approximately 16 patients who later progressed to ophthalmopathy tested prospective prediction of ophthalmopathy. The 100 or so discovery patients were divided at random into training and test sets in a 7:3 ratio. The study also compared thyroid tissue and blood T-cell repertoires from more than five Graves' hyperthyroidism patients. After sampling, hyperthyroidism patients received methimazole starting at 30 mg daily, and ophthalmopathy patients received high-dose intravenous methylprednisolone. Libraries were constructed in a second round of multiplex PCR, after which size selection and purification were carried out. Sequencing of the libraries was done on an Illumina HiSeq2000 using paired-end 100 bp reads. SOAPnuke was used to process the raw data, with reads discarded if the reads contained adapters or uncalled bases, had a mean Phred below 15, or lacked an exact constant-primer or identifier match. High-quality paired reads were merged using COPE v1.2.5, and each unique nucleotide sequence was defined as a clonotype. Clonotypes were aligned to IMGT TRBV, TRBD and TRBJ reference segments using MiTCR v1.1. Analysis was restricted to V-J combinations with a frequency above 0.0001, which covered roughly 99% of repertoires. A TCS score was defined as the ratio between F50 (clonal expansion) and ExV (chaos), using BLOSUM62-based TCRdist between CDR3 peptides within each V-J. Welch's t-statistics and random forest reduced around 520 V-J features to 13, which were used in a naive Bayes classifier (R e1071). Sample size was not statistically predetermined, and investigators were not blinded to group allocation. TCR Vbeta CDR3 sequencing of 120 to 150 peripheral blood samples (over 40 ophthalmopathy, around 80 hyperthyroidism and some 17 progressor patients) is reported in the paper.

This sequence originates from a man aged 18 to 30 with Graves disease. Donor details come from another sample of the same person, matched by shared clones. This specimen consisted of peripheral blood mononuclear cells (PBMCs), obtained at new diagnosis, from a patient treated with antithyroid drugs. Rearrangement joined TRBV30 to TRBJ2-1, with 8 junctional bases fitting TRBD1. The nucleotide sequence reads as follows: TGTGCCTGGAGTGCACCGAGGGACAGGTCCTACAATGAGCAGTTCTTC. This yields the protein CAWSAPRDRSYNEQFF.